This T cell receptor beta chain was sequenced during a study of blood T cells in healthy people across ages. Combining a sample-barcoded 5' primer with a J-beta primer mix, a second PCR ran for about 6 to 11 cycles. Each CDR3 protein is one row after TCRdb ran MiXCR on the 5' RACE reads. The sample shows 1.5 million to 1.9 million distinct CDR3 sequences, about 45% of them seen only once. Germline loops: CDR1 LGHNA, CDR2 YNFKEQ. The CDR3 is 18 amino acids. V dropped 5 bases and J dropped 2; count of bases not matched to a gene: 16. This receptor was identified in a woman aged 18-30 years in good health. Source material: blood. The chain joins TRBV4-2 to TRBJ2-3; the match to TRBD2 covers 7 bases. CDR3 bases: TGTGCCAGCAGCGGGGTCCTCCTCCGGGAGGACACCACAGATACGCAGTATTTT. Protein product: CASSGVLLREDTTDTQYF.